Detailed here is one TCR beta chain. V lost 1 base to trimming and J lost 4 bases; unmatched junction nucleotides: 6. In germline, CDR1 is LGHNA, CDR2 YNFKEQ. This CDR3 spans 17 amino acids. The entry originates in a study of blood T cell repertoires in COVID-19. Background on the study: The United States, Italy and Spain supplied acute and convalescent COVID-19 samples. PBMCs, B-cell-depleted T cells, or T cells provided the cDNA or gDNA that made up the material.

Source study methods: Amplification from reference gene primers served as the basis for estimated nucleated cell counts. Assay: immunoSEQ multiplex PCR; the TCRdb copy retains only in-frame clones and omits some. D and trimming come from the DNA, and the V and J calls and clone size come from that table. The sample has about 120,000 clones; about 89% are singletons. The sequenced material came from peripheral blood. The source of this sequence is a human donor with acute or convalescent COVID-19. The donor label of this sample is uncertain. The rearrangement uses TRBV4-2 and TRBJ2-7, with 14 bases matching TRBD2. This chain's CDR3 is CASSQAWTSGGQYEQYF. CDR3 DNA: TGTGCCAGCAGCCAAGCGTGGACTAGCGGGGGGCAATACGAGCAGTACTTC.